The 15 T cell receptor beta chains in this list originate from one sample, sequenced in a study of cytomegalovirus exposure and HLA in healthy donors. PCR employed 60 Vbeta and 13 Jbeta primers. Profiling relied on immunoSEQ multiplex PCR, and the TCRdb table lists in-frame clones only, not all of them. Here the sample spans approximately 150,000 clones, 75% to 85% being singletons. Material: PBMCs. The source of these receptors is a human donor in good health.

This clone was seen once. V gene TRBV4-2 combines with J gene TRBJ2-1; 10 nucleotides line up with TRBD2. This CDR3 is 17 amino acids long. The V segment lost 3 bases and the J segment 9 bases; nucleotides outside the gene matches: 14. Germline loops: CDR1 LGHNA, CDR2 YNFKEQ. The CDR3 DNA reads TGTGCCAGCAGCCAGCGAGGGCTATCTAGCGGGGGACCTGAGCAGTTCTTC. Protein sequence: CASSQRGLSSGGPEQFF.

V usage is TRBV19 and J usage is TRBJ1-2, with D possibly being TRBD1 (6 bases). Deletions cut 4 bases from V and 5 bases from J, with 17 bases between. Germline CDR1 LNHDA, CDR2 SQIVND (reference sequence). The CDR3 consists of 15 residues. CDR3: CASSREDRRGYGYTF. Here the CDR3 DNA reads TGTGCCAGTAGTAGGGAAGACAGGAGAGGGTATGGCTACACCTTC. The whole variable domain, remainder taken from reference TRBV19 and TRBJ1-2, is DGGITQSPKYLFRKEGQNVTLSCEQNLNHDAMYWYRQDPGQGLRLIYYSQIVNDFQKGDIAEGYSVSREKKESFPLTVTSAQKNPTAFYLCASSREDRRGYGYTFGSGTRLTVV.

This clone was seen a few times. J is TRBJ1-1 and V is TRBV19; D might be TRBD1 (6 bases). CDR1 is LNHDA and CDR2 is SQIVND in the germline V gene (reference sequence). V was trimmed by 9 bases and J by 4 bases, leaving 6 bases between them. The CDR3 totals 10 residues. CDR3 protein: CASRGTEAFF. The CDR3 DNA reads TGTGCCAGCAGGGGCACTGAAGCTTTCTTT.

This clone has just one count. The chain couples TRBV5-1 to TRBJ1-4; 8 bases fit TRBD1. Germline trimming cut 4 bases from V and 4 bases from J; bases unmatched to any gene: 9. CDR3 size: 16 residues. Germline lookup yields CDR1 SGHRS and CDR2 YFSETQ. CDR3 sequence: CASSPAAGGVNEKLFF. DNA of the CDR3: TGCGCCAGCAGCCCGGCGGCAGGGGGCGTTAATGAAAAACTGTTTTTT.

The chain links TRBV6-5 to TRBJ2-7, with 9 bases lining up with TRBD1. V lost 6 bases and J lost 7; bases outside the gene matches: 13. The CDR3 loop spans 15 amino acids. Germline CDR1 and CDR2: MNHEY and SVGAGI. CDR3 loop: CASSSPGQGLEEQYF. In DNA form, the CDR3 reads TGTGCCAGCAGCTCCCCGGGACAGGGCCTAGAGGAGCAGTACTTC.

CDR3 DNA: TGTGCCAGCAGCTTAGGGGGAGGGGCTGAAGCTTTCTTT. Translating it yields CASSLGGGAEAFF. V usage is TRBV7-6 and J usage is TRBJ1-1; D perhaps matches TRBD1 (5 bases). Germline values: CDR1 SGHVS, CDR2 FNYEAQ. Trimming pared 1 base from V and 6 bases from J, leaving 9 bases between. The length of the CDR3 is 13 residues.

This clone showed up just a few times. The V and J genes are TRBV7-6 and TRBJ2-1, with TRBD2 matching over 9 bases. In germline, CDR1 is SGHVS, CDR2 FNYEAQ. The CDR3 consists of 15 residues. J lost 2 bases, V lost 1 base, and 0 bases had no gene match. CDR3 in amino acids: CASSLGGGAYNEQFF. The CDR3 DNA reads TGTGCCAGCAGCTTAGGCGGGGGGGCCTACAATGAGCAGTTCTTC.

This rearrangement joins TRBV7-2 to TRBJ1-3; D might be TRBD1 (5 bases). Germline V gene lookup returns CDR1 SGHTA and CDR2 FQGNSA. The CDR3 has 16 residues. V lost 1 base and J 0 bases, leaving 10 bases between the germline ends. As DNA, the CDR3 is TGTGCCAGCAGCTTAGTGGAGGGGAGCTCTGGAAACACCATATATTTT. Its protein product is CASSLVEGSSGNTIYF.

This chain joins TRBV19 and TRBJ1-2; TRBD1 aligns across 7 bases. Germline V lookup: CDR1 LNHDA, CDR2 SQIVND (reference sequence). The CDR3 is 13 residues long. V gave up 3 bases and J gave up 5 bases; unmatched junction bases: 3. This CDR3 is CASSMTGLYGYTF. The CDR3 DNA sequence: TGTGCCAGTAGTATGACAGGGCTTTATGGCTACACCTTC. Looking up the rest from reference TRBV19 and TRBJ1-2 gives the full variable domain: DGGITQSPKYLFRKEGQNVTLSCEQNLNHDAMYWYRQDPGQGLRLIYYSQIVNDFQKGDIAEGYSVSREKKESFPLTVTSAQKNPTAFYLCASSMTGLYGYTFGSGTRLTVV.

V gene TRBV4-3 combines with J gene TRBJ2-1, with TRBD2 identical over 8 bases. J lost 5 bases, V lost 4 bases, and 10 bases had no gene match. The V gene's germline CDR1 is LGHNA and CDR2 YSLEER. CDR3 length equals 16 residues. CDR3: CASSRSLAGVDNEQFF. DNA for the CDR3: TGCGCCAGCAGCCGCTCCCTAGCGGGTGTGGACAATGAGCAGTTCTTC.

The chain recombines TRBV4-1 with TRBJ1-1; a weak D match, TRBD1 (6 bases). This CDR3 contains 15 residues. V was shortened by 4 bases and J by 1 base, with 13 bases between the two germline ends. From germline, CDR1 is MGHRA and CDR2 YSYEKL. The CDR3 DNA is TGCGCCAGCAGCCTAAGTATACAGGGGAACACTGAAGCTTTCTTT. Translated: CASSLSIQGNTEAFF.

V gene TRBV11-2 combines with J gene TRBJ1-6; tentative D call: TRBD1 (6 bases). Germline CDR1 and CDR2: SGHAT and FQNNGV. Trimming took 5 bases from V and 5 from J, leaving 13 bases between them. This CDR3 spans 15 amino acids. DNA of the CDR3: TGTGCCAGCAGCATGGTACAGGGTAATAATTCACCCCTCCACTTT. It specifies CASSMVQGNNSPLHF.

This rearrangement joins TRBV28 to TRBJ2-7; a possible D gene is TRBD1 (5 bases). The germline V and J ends were trimmed by 7 bases and 2 bases, with 15 bases remaining between them. This CDR3 comprises 14 residues. Per the germline V gene, CDR1 is MDHEN and CDR2 is SYDVKM. DNA of the CDR3: TGTGCCAGCACTGTACAGGTCGGCGCCTACGAGCAGTACTTC. This sequence encodes CASTVQVGAYEQYF.

The genes are TRBV4-1 and TRBJ2-2, with D possibly being TRBD1 (6 bases). The germline V gene encodes CDR1 MGHRA and CDR2 YSYEKL. This CDR3 has 15 amino acids. V was cut by 4 bases and J by 4 bases, with 13 bases left in between. CDR3 DNA sequence: TGCGCCAGCAGCCGGGGGCACGGTGTCACCGGGGAGCTGTTTTTT. The encoded protein is CASSRGHGVTGELFF.

V gene TRBV10-2 combines with J gene TRBJ2-7; TRBD2 matches 10 bases. Germline lookup yields CDR1 WSHSY and CDR2 SAAADI. The CDR3 extends over 15 amino acids. The V gene end was trimmed by 6 bases and the J gene end by 0 bases; junction bases not matched to a gene: 5. The CDR3 DNA follows: TGCGCCAGCAGCCCTAAGCGGGGGGGCTCCTACGAGCAGTACTTC. This gives the protein CASSPKRGGSYEQYF.